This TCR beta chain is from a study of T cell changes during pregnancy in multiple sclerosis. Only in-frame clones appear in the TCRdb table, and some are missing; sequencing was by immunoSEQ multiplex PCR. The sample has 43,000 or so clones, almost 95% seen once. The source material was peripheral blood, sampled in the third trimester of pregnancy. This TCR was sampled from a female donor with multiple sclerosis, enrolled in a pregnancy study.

The CDR3 protein is CASSVTSGREREQFF. DNA for the CDR3: TGCGCCAGCAGCGTGACTAGCGGGAGGGAGCGGGAGCAGTTCTTC. The chain couples TRBV5-1 to TRBJ2-1, with TRBD2 matching over 14 bases. Germline V gene data show CDR1 as SGHRS and CDR2 as YFSETQ. This CDR3 has 15 amino acids. J lost 10 bases, V lost 4 bases, and 7 bases had no gene match.